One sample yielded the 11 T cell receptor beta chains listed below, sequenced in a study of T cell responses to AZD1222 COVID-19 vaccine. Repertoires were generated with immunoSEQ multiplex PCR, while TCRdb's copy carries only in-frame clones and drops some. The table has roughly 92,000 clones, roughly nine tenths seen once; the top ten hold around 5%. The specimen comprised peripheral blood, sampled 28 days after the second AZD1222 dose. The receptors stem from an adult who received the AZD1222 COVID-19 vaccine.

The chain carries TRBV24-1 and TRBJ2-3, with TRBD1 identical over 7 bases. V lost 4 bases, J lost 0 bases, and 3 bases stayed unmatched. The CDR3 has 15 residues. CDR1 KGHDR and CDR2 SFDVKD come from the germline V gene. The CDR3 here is CATSEGRGSTDTQYF. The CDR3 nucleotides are TGTGCCACCAGTGAGGGCAGGGGGAGCACAGATACGCAGTATTTT.

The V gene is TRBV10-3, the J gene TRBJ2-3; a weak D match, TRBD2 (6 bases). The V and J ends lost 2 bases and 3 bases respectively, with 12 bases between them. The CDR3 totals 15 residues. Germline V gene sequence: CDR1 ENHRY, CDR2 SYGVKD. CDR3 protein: CAISEGTAPTDTQYF. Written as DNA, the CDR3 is TGTGCCATCAGTGAGGGGACTGCCCCTACAGATACGCAGTATTTT.

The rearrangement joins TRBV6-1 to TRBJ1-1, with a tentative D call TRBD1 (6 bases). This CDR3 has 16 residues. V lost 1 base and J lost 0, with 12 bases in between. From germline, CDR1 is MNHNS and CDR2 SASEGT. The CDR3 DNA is TGTGCCAGCAGTGAAGTGAGGGGGACCATGAACACTGAAGCTTTCTTT. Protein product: CASSEVRGTMNTEAFF.

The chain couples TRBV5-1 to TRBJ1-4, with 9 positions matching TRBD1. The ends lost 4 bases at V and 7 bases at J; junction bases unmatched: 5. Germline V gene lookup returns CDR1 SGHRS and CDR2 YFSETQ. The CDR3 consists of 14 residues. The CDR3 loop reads CASSTGTGREKLFF. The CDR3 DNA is TGCGCCAGCAGCACCGGGACAGGGCGTGAAAAACTGTTTTTT.

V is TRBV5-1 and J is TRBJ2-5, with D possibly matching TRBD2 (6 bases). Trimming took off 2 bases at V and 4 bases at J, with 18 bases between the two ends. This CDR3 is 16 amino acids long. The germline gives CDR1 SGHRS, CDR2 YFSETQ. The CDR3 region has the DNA TGCGCCAGCAGCTTATTACTGGCGGGGCGGGGAGAGACCCAGTACTTC. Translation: CASSLLLAGRGETQYF.

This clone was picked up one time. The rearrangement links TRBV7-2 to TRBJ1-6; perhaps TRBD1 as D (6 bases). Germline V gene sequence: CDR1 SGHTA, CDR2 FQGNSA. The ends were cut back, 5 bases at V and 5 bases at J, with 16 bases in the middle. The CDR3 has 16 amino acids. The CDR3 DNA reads TGTGCCAGCAGCACCGGACAGAATCTACATAATTCACCCCTCCACTTT. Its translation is CASSTGQNLHNSPLHF.

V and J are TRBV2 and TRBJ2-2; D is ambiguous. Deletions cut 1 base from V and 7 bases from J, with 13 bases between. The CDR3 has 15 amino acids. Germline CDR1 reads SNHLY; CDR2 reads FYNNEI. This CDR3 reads CASSEGGWVGGELFF. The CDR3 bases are TGTGCCAGCAGTGAAGGTGGTTGGGTTGGCGGGGAGCTGTTTTTT.

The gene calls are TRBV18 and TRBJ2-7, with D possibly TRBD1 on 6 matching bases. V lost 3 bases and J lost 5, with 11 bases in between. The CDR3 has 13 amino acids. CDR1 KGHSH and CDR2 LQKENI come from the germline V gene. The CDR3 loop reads CASSPQGNDEQYF. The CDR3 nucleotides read TGTGCCAGCTCACCCCAGGGGAACGACGAGCAGTACTTC.

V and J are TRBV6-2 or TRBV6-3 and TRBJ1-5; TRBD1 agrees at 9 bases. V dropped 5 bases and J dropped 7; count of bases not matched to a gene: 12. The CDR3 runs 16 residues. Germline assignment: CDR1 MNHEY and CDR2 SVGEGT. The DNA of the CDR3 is TGTGCCAGCAGTCGCACCACAGGGGGACAGGGCCAGCCCCAGCATTTT. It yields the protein CASSRTTGGQGQPQHF.

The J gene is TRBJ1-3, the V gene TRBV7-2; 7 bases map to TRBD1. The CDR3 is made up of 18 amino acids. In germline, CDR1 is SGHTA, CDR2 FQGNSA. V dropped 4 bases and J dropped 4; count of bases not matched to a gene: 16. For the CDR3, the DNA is TGTGCCAGCAGCTCCCCCGCGACAGGGAGGTTTAGAGGAAACACCATATATTTT. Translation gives CASSSPATGRFRGNTIYF.

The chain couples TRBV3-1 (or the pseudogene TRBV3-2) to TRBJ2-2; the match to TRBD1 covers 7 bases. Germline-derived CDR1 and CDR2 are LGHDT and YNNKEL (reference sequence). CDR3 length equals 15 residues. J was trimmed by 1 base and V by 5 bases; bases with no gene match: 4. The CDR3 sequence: CASSTQGRNTGELFF. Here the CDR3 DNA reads TGTGCCAGCAGCACACAGGGGCGGAACACCGGGGAGCTGTTTTTT.